This T cell receptor (beta chain) was captured by sequencing in a study of beta chain features in type 1 diabetes. Study in general: Sorted cells from all samples, numbering roughly 100 million, were examined. Study results and caveats: Patients with Type 1 diabetes showed moderately but significantly shorter TCRB CDR3s in all four CD4+ subsets. The analysis here could not establish whether HLA type shapes TCRB rearrangement.

Expressed TCRB transcripts were sequenced after all isolated RNA was converted to cDNA. Only in-frame clones appear in the TCRdb table, and some are missing; sequencing was by immunoSEQ multiplex PCR. The data show around 250,000 clones, more than 13% seen once. A note on this clone: The antigen is undetermined.

Trimming cost V 4 bases and J 6 bases, with 16 bases left between them. The CDR3 is made up of 14 amino acids. CDR1 SGDLS and CDR2 YYNGEE come from the germline V gene. The receptor's source is a young man with type 1 diabetes. V gene TRBV9 combines with J gene TRBJ1-1; D possibly corresponds to TRBD1 (6 bases). Material: naive CD4+ T cells from blood. The CDR3 sequence is CASSPSIGGPEAFF. The CDR3 DNA sequence: TGTGCCAGCAGCCCCTCCATCGGGGGGCCTGAAGCTTTCTTT.